The source of this T cell receptor (beta chain) is a study of T-cell memory formation after mild COVID-19. TCRdb re-called the 5' RACE reads through MiXCR, storing one row per CDR3 protein. This table holds approximately 410,000 distinct CDR3 sequences, about 22% found once. This clonotype was recorded a few times. With 2 bases removed from V and 3 bases from J, the gap between germline ends came to 8 bases. The germline gives CDR1 LGHDT, CDR2 YNNKEL (reference sequence). CDR3 length equals 13 residues. The sample was PBMCs or a T cell subset sorted from them (not recorded which). The sequence derives from an adult woman who had mild COVID-19 (a few samples of this study predate the infection). Cell type and time point are not known. V is TRBV3-1 and J is TRBJ2-7; D possibly corresponds to TRBD1 (5 bases). This CDR3 reads CASSQLDSYEQYF. CDR3 in DNA: TGTGCCAGCAGCCAACTAGACAGCTACGAGCAGTACTTC.